These T cell receptor beta chains were read from a single sample in a study of control samples from healthy donors and cancer patients. Using immunoSEQ multiplex PCR, the repertoire was profiled, and TCRdb retains in-frame clones only, with some absent. The data show about 55,000 clones, around 96% seen once. Sequenced: blood. These TCRs come from a woman aged 25-40 years in good health. Each CDR3 is given with its conserved first and last residue. The order of the fields is clone size, J gene, V gene, D gene, CDR3 protein, CDR3 DNA. The D gene is left open where the match is weak. Some rows have no size entry. The others give once, few or many, or a class for an expanded clone.

clone size: -; J gene: TRBJ1-2; V gene: TRBV5-1; D gene: -; CDR3 protein: CASSGSSNYGYTF; CDR3 DNA: TGCGCCAGCAGTGGCAGTTCTAACTATGGCTACACCTTC
clone size: -; J gene: TRBJ2-2; V gene: TRBV29-1; D gene: -; CDR3 protein: CSAVANTGELFF; CDR3 DNA: TGCAGCGCGGTAGCGAACACCGGGGAGCTGTTTTTT
clone size: once; J gene: TRBJ2-1; V gene: TRBV27; D gene: -; CDR3 protein: CASSSSSDGYNEQFF; CDR3 DNA: TGTGCCAGCAGTTCGTCCTCGGACGGGTACAATGAGCAGTTCTTC
clone size: -; J gene: TRBJ1-2; V gene: TRBV19; D gene: TRBD1; CDR3 protein: CASMDRAYGYTF; CDR3 DNA: TGTGCCAGTATGGACAGGGCCTATGGCTACACCTTC
clone size: -; J gene: TRBJ2-1; V gene: TRBV28; D gene: -; CDR3 protein: CASSFGRGRTRDNEQFF; CDR3 DNA: TGTGCCAGCAGTTTTGGGAGGGGGCGAACCCGGGACAATGAGCAGTTCTTC
clone size: -; J gene: TRBJ1-1; V gene: TRBV19; D gene: -; CDR3 protein: CASSIVHSGTEAFF; CDR3 DNA: TGTGCCAGTAGTATAGTCCACTCGGGGACTGAAGCTTTCTTT
clone size: -; J gene: TRBJ2-7; V gene: TRBV3-1/TRBV3-2; D gene: -; CDR3 protein: CASSPERIDYEQYF; CDR3 DNA: TGTGCCAGCAGCCCCGAGCGGATCGACTACGAGCAGTACTTC
clone size: -; J gene: TRBJ1-4; V gene: TRBV25-1; D gene: -; CDR3 protein: CASSASRQLFF; CDR3 DNA: TGTGCCAGCAGTGCAAGTCGGCAACTGTTTTTT
clone size: -; J gene: TRBJ1-5; V gene: TRBV4-1; D gene: -; CDR3 protein: CASSQGDQPQHF; CDR3 DNA: TGCGCCAGCAGCCAAGGGGATCAGCCCCAGCATTTT
clone size: once; J gene: TRBJ1-5; V gene: TRBV28; D gene: -; CDR3 protein: CASAEGRDFLQPQHF; CDR3 DNA: TGTGCCAGCGCTGAGGGCAGGGACTTTCTTCAGCCCCAGCATTTT
clone size: -; J gene: TRBJ1-1; V gene: TRBV3-1/TRBV3-2; D gene: -; CDR3 protein: CASSPGRTNTEAFF; CDR3 DNA: TGTGCCAGCAGTCCGGGACGGACGAACACTGAAGCTTTCTTT
clone size: -; J gene: TRBJ1-4; V gene: TRBV23-1; D gene: -; CDR3 protein: CASSQWQLGKLFF; CDR3 DNA: TGCGCCAGCAGTCAATGGCAGCTGGGGAAACTGTTTTTT
clone size: -; J gene: TRBJ1-5; V gene: TRBV28; D gene: -; CDR3 protein: CASCIRGVGNQPQHF; CDR3 DNA: TGTGCCAGCTGTATCCGGGGGGTTGGCAATCAGCCCCAGCATTTT
clone size: -; J gene: TRBJ1-2; V gene: TRBV27; D gene: -; CDR3 protein: CASSPGGVTNYGYTF; CDR3 DNA: TGTGCCAGCAGTCCCGGCGGAGTCACTAACTATGGCTACACCTTC
clone size: -; J gene: TRBJ1-1; V gene: TRBV4-2; D gene: TRBD1; CDR3 protein: CASSRTTGEGTEAFF; CDR3 DNA: TGTGCCAGCAGCCGTACAACAGGGGAGGGCACTGAAGCTTTCTTT
clone size: few; J gene: TRBJ2-6; V gene: TRBV6-1; D gene: -; CDR3 protein: CASSEEGVGANVLTF; CDR3 DNA: TGTGCCAGCAGTGAAGAGGGGGTTGGGGCCAACGTCCTGACTTTC
clone size: -; J gene: TRBJ2-1; V gene: TRBV7-8; D gene: -; CDR3 protein: CASSHSTKLALDEQFF; CDR3 DNA: TGTGCCAGCAGCCACTCAACTAAACTAGCCCTGGATGAGCAGTTCTTC
clone size: medium-sized; J gene: TRBJ2-7; V gene: TRBV5-1; D gene: -; CDR3 protein: CASSLGPSPGEQYF; CDR3 DNA: TGCGCCAGCAGCTTGGGGCCTTCCCCCGGCGAGCAGTACTTC
clone size: -; J gene: TRBJ2-7; V gene: TRBV11-2; D gene: -; CDR3 protein: CASSFSGTLYEQYF; CDR3 DNA: TGTGCCAGCAGCTTTTCCGGGACCCTCTACGAGCAGTACTTC
clone size: -; J gene: TRBJ2-5; V gene: TRBV28; D gene: TRBD2; CDR3 protein: CASRTYTSGSLETQYF; CDR3 DNA: TGTGCCAGCAGAACTTACACTAGCGGGAGTTTAGAGACCCAGTACTTC
clone size: -; J gene: TRBJ1-4; V gene: TRBV6-5; D gene: -; CDR3 protein: CASRDGTGREKLFF; CDR3 DNA: TGTGCCAGCAGAGACGGGACGGGACGAGAAAAACTGTTTTTT
clone size: few; J gene: TRBJ2-7; V gene: TRBV3-1/TRBV3-2; D gene: TRBD1; CDR3 protein: CASGQGYEQYF; CDR3 DNA: TGTGCCAGCGGACAGGGCTACGAGCAGTACTTC
clone size: -; J gene: TRBJ2-3; V gene: TRBV29-1; D gene: TRBD2; CDR3 protein: CSVVRLAGRTDTQYF; CDR3 DNA: TGCAGCGTTGTCAGGCTAGCGGGACGCACAGATACGCAGTATTTT
clone size: once; J gene: TRBJ2-7; V gene: TRBV6-1; D gene: -; CDR3 protein: CASSEGLATYEQYF; CDR3 DNA: TGTGCCAGCAGTGAGGGGCTAGCAACCTACGAGCAGTACTTC
clone size: -; J gene: TRBJ2-1; V gene: TRBV30; D gene: -; CDR3 protein: CAWRQSGLALILGSYNEQFF; CDR3 DNA: TGTGCCTGGAGACAATCGGGGCTAGCGCTTATCCTAGGCTCCTACAATGAGCAGTTCTTC
clone size: -; J gene: TRBJ2-1; V gene: TRBV6-2/TRBV6-3; D gene: -; CDR3 protein: CASSYSMVAIYNEQFF; CDR3 DNA: TGTGCCAGCAGTTACTCGATGGTAGCGATCTACAATGAGCAGTTCTTC
clone size: -; J gene: TRBJ1-4; V gene: TRBV4-2; D gene: -; CDR3 protein: CASSQEEARTKNEKLFF; CDR3 DNA: TGTGCCAGCAGCCAAGAAGAGGCGCGGACTAAAAATGAAAAACTGTTTTTT
clone size: -; J gene: TRBJ2-5; V gene: TRBV2; D gene: -; CDR3 protein: CARRGDSYSETQYF; CDR3 DNA: TGTGCCCGCAGGGGGGACAGCTACTCGGAGACCCAGTACTTC
clone size: -; J gene: TRBJ2-1; V gene: TRBV23-1; D gene: TRBD1; CDR3 protein: CASQNRGAYNEQFF; CDR3 DNA: TGCGCCAGTCAGAACAGGGGGGCCTACAATGAGCAGTTCTTC
clone size: -; J gene: TRBJ1-4; V gene: TRBV6-5; D gene: -; CDR3 protein: CASSRNRVDEKLFF; CDR3 DNA: TGTGCCAGCAGCCGAAACAGGGTTGATGAAAAACTGTTTTTT
clone size: -; J gene: TRBJ2-7; V gene: TRBV12-3/TRBV12-4; D gene: -; CDR3 protein: CASSLYSHEQYF; CDR3 DNA: TGTGCCAGCAGTTTATATAGCCACGAGCAGTACTTC
clone size: -; J gene: TRBJ1-2; V gene: TRBV28; D gene: -; CDR3 protein: CASSLKVGGYGYTF; CDR3 DNA: TGTGCCAGCAGTTTGAAGGTCGGGGGTTATGGCTACACCTTC
clone size: -; J gene: TRBJ2-7; V gene: TRBV2; D gene: TRBD2; CDR3 protein: CASSSGGGNYEQYF; CDR3 DNA: TGTGCCAGCAGCTCGGGAGGGGGTAATTACGAGCAGTACTTC
clone size: -; J gene: TRBJ1-1; V gene: TRBV12-3/TRBV12-4; D gene: -; CDR3 protein: CASSPGNTEAFF; CDR3 DNA: TGTGCCAGCAGCCCGGGGAACACTGAAGCTTTCTTT
clone size: -; J gene: TRBJ2-1; V gene: TRBV7-6; D gene: -; CDR3 protein: CASSSQGPSSYNEQFF; CDR3 DNA: TGTGCCAGCAGCTCCCAGGGGCCTTCCTCCTACAATGAGCAGTTCTTC
clone size: -; J gene: TRBJ1-2; V gene: TRBV27; D gene: -; CDR3 protein: CASSLSAGKGGYTF; CDR3 DNA: TGTGCCAGCAGTTTATCTGCAGGGAAGGGTGGCTACACCTTC
clone size: once; J gene: TRBJ1-1; V gene: TRBV28; D gene: TRBD1; CDR3 protein: CASSFGWDRDNTEAFF; CDR3 DNA: TGTGCCAGCAGTTTTGGCTGGGACAGGGACAACACTGAAGCTTTCTTT
clone size: once; J gene: TRBJ1-3; V gene: TRBV23-1; D gene: TRBD1; CDR3 protein: CASSLPTGSLSGNTIYF; CDR3 DNA: TGCGCCAGCAGTCTTCCGACAGGGAGCCTCTCTGGAAACACCATATATTTT
clone size: -; J gene: TRBJ2-2; V gene: TRBV7-8; D gene: -; CDR3 protein: CASSAGMGGGGELFF; CDR3 DNA: TGTGCCAGCAGCGCGGGGATGGGAGGAGGCGGGGAGCTGTTTTTT
clone size: once; J gene: TRBJ2-6; V gene: TRBV9; D gene: -; CDR3 protein: CASSKSGANVLTF; CDR3 DNA: TGTGCCAGCTCGAAGTCTGGGGCCAACGTCCTGACTTTC
clone size: -; J gene: TRBJ2-3; V gene: TRBV18; D gene: -; CDR3 protein: CASSPPSSGADTQYF; CDR3 DNA: TGTGCCAGCTCACCACCGAGTTCGGGGGCAGATACGCAGTATTTT